A selection of T cell receptor beta chains follows, all from one sample in a study of early T cells in non-severe SARS-CoV-2 infection. Using its own MiXCR run on the 5' RACE reads, TCRdb lists one record per CDR3 protein. Of fewer than 75,000 distinct CDR3 sequences in the sample, roughly a sixth are singletons; the top ten hold about 8.4%. Source: whole blood, taken at baseline. The source is an adult who was a healthcare worker with PCR-confirmed SARS-CoV-2 infection or an uninfected control (not recorded which). Each CDR3 is given with its conserved first and last residue.

TRBV7-9	15	TRBJ2-2	CASSRGTGYTGELFF
TRBV4-2	16	TRBJ2-7	CASSQATSGVPYEQYF
TRBV7-9	14	TRBJ2-3	CASSLLQFTDTQYF
TRBV20-1	14	TRBJ2-1	CSARKITLGNEQFF
TRBV27	16	TRBJ2-3	CASSYSGVTVTDTQYF
TRBV23-1	14	TRBJ2-5	CASSPPDSQETQYF
TRBV28	14	TRBJ1-1	CASSPTGVGTEAFF
TRBV20-1	15	TRBJ2-1	CSAMATGGPSLEQFF
TRBV4-3	16	TRBJ2-3	CASSQSAAERTDTQYF
TRBV7-2	15	TRBJ2-5	CASSLGGQSQETQYF
TRBV7-8	14	TRBJ2-7	CASSMTTPLHEQYF
TRBV4-2	14	TRBJ2-7	CASSQGPNANEQYF
TRBV7-2	17	TRBJ2-3	CASSFALVPTSTDTQYF
TRBV19	15	TRBJ1-5	CASSIATTARQPQHF
TRBV2	15	TRBJ2-3	CASTRAGGGTDTQYF
TRBV6-6	16	TRBJ2-3	CASSYSSNGGTDTQYF
TRBV7-9	15	TRBJ2-1	CASSLGGLTYNEQFF
TRBV7-9	12	TRBJ1-1	CASSLDSGKAFF
TRBV7-9	20	TRBJ2-1	CASSPTGQGAFSGNYNEQFF
TRBV18	15	TRBJ1-6	CASSAASSYNSPLHF
TRBV6-6	16	TRBJ2-5	CASSTRISGGKETQYF
TRBV5-1	15	TRBJ1-2	CASSVTGGLSYGYTF
TRBV3-1	15	TRBJ1-1	CASSQRLNRAGEAFF
TRBV27	13	TRBJ2-3	CASSVMPTDTQYF
TRBV3-1	12	TRBJ1-1	CASSQLGTEAFF
TRBV7-9	13	TRBJ1-2	CASSLASQDGYTF